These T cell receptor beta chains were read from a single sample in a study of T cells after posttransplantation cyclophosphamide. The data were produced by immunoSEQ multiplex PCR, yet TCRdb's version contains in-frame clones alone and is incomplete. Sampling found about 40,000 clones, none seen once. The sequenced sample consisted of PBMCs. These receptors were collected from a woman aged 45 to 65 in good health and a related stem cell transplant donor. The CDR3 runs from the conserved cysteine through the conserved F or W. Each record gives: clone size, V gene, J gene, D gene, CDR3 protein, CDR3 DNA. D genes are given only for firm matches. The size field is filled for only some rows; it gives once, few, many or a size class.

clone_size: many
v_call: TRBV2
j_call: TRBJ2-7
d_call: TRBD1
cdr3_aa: CASSVKQGSYEQYF
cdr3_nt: TGTGCCAGCAGTGTAAAACAGGGGTCCTACGAGCAGTACTTC

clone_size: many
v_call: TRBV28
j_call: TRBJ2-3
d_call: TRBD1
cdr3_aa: CASRIRGHADTQYF
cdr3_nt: TGTGCCAGCAGGATCAGGGGGCATGCAGATACGCAGTATTTT

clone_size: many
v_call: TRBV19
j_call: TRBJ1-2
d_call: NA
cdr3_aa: CASSPTWGGLYYGYTF
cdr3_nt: TGTGCCAGTAGCCCAACGTGGGGGGGGCTTTACTATGGCTACACCTTC

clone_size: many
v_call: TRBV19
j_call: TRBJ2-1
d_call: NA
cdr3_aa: CASNRDIWYNEQFF
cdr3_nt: TGTGCCAGTAACCGGGATATCTGGTACAATGAGCAGTTCTTC

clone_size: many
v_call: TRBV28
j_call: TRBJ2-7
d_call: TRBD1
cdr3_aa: CASSSHRQGGEQYF
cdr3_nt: TGTGCCAGCAGTTCCCACCGACAGGGCGGGGAGCAGTACTTC

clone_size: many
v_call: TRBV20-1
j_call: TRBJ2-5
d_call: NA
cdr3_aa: CSASLQETQYF
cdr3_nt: TGCAGTGCTAGCCTCCAAGAGACCCAGTACTTC

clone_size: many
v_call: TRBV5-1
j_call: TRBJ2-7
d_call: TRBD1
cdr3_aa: CASTEGGMGDEQYF
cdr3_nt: TGCGCCAGCACAGAAGGGGGCATGGGGGACGAGCAGTACTTC

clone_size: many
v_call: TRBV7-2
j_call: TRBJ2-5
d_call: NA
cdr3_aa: CASSSGGGVETQYF
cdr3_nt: TGTGCCAGCAGCTCTGGGGGGGGCGTAGAGACCCAGTACTTC

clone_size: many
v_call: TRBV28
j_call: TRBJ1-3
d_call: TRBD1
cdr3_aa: CASSPQTGENTIYF
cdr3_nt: TGTGCCAGCAGCCCCCAGACAGGGGAAAACACCATATATTTT

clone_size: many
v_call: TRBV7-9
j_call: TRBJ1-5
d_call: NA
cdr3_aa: CASSYGQKNQPQHF
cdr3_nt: TGTGCCAGCAGCTATGGACAGAAAAATCAGCCCCAGCATTTT

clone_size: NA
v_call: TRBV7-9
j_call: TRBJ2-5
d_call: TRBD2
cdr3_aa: CAVKPGGEDQETQYF
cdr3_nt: TGTGCCGTCAAGCCGGGGGGGGAAGACCAAGAGACCCAGTACTTC

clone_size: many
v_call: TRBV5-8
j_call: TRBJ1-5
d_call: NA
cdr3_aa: CASSRYTVLGGNQPQHF
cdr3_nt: TGTGCCAGCAGCCGATACACGGTCCTCGGAGGCAATCAGCCCCAGCATTTT

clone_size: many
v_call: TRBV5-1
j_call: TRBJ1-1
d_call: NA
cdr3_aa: CASSFEWGGTEAFF
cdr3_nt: TGCGCCAGCAGCTTTGAGTGGGGGGGGACTGAAGCTTTCTTT

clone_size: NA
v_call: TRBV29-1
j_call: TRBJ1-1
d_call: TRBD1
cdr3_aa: CSVGGQGAAFF
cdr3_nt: TGCAGCGTGGGCGGACAGGGGGCGGCTTTTTTT

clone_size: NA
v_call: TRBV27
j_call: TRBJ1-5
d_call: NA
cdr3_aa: CASSFLQGLRDQPQHF
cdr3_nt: TGTGCCAGCAGCTTTTTACAGGGTTTGCGGGATCAGCCCCAGCATTTT

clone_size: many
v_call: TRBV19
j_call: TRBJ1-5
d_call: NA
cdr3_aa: CASSITVPSSNQPQHF
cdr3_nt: TGTGCCAGTAGTATAACGGTGCCTTCTAGCAATCAGCCCCAGCATTTT

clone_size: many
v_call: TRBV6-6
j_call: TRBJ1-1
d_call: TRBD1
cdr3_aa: CASTPAQGDTEAFF
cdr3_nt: TGTGCCAGCACCCCGGCCCAGGGGGACACTGAAGCTTTCTTT

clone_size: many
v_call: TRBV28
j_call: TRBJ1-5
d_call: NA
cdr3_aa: CASSLSQTYQPQHF
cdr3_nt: TGTGCCAGCAGTTTATCACAGACCTATCAGCCCCAGCATTTT

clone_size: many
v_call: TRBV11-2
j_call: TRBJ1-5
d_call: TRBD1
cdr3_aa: CASSLTGGNQPQHF
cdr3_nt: TGTGCCAGCAGCTTAACAGGGGGCAATCAGCCCCAGCATTTT

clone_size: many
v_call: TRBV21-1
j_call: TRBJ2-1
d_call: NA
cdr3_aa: CASSKGLAGGRGEQFF
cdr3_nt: TGTGCCAGCAGCAAAGGGCTAGCGGGGGGCCGGGGTGAGCAGTTCTTC

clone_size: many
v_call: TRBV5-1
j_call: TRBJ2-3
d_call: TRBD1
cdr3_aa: CASSLTGGDTQYF
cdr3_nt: TGCGCCAGCAGCTTAACAGGGGGAGATACGCAGTATTTT

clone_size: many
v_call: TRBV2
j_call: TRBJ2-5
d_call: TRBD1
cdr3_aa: CASSSTGEETQYF
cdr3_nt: TGTGCCAGCAGTTCAACAGGGGAAGAGACCCAGTACTTC

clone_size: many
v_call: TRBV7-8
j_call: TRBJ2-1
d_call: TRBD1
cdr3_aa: CASSPRDRVGNEQFF
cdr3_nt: TGTGCCAGCAGCCCCCGGGACAGGGTTGGCAATGAGCAGTTCTTC

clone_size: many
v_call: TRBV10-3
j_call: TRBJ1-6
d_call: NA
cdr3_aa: CAIRDSGSDNSPLHF
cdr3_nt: TGTGCCATCAGAGACAGTGGCTCCGATAATTCACCCCTCCACTTT

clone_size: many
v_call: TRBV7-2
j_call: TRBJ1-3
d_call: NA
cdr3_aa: CASSLSTGTGNTIYF
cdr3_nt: TGTGCCAGCAGCTTAAGTACAGGGACTGGAAACACCATATATTTT

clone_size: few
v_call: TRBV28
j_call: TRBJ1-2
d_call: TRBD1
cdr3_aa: CASSLLSPRDRGPSNYGYTF
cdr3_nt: TGTGCCAGCAGTTTGTTAAGTCCACGAGACAGGGGTCCTTCTAACTATGGCTACACCTTC

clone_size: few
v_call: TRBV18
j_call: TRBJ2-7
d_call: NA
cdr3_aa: CASSPGGTYEQYF
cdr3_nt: TGTGCCAGCTCCCCCGGGGGAACCTACGAGCAGTACTTC

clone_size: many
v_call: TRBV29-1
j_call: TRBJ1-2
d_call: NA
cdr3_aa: CSVWGTLSYTF
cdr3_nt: TGCAGCGTTTGGGGGACATTAAGCTACACCTTC

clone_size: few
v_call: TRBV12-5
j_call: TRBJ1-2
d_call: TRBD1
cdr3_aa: CASGLTGVYGYTF
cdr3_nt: TGTGCTAGTGGCCTAACAGGGGTCTATGGCTACACCTTC

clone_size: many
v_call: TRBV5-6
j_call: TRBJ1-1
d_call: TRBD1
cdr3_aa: CASSLGSGTGEAFF
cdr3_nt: TGTGCCAGCAGCTTGGGATCGGGGACAGGGGAAGCTTTCTTT

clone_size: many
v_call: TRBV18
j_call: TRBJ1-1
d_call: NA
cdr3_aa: CASSPVLGPSTEAFF
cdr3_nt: TGTGCCAGCTCACCGGTATTGGGCCCCTCCACTGAAGCTTTCTTT

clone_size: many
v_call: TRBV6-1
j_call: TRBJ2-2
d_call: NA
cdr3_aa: CASSEDIEVRELFF
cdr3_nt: TGTGCCAGCAGTGAAGATATTGAGGTCCGGGAGCTGTTTTTT

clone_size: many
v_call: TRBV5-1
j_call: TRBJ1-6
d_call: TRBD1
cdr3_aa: CASSLWDRVGNSPLHF
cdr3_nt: TGCGCCAGCAGCTTGTGGGACAGGGTGGGTAATTCACCCCTCCACTTT

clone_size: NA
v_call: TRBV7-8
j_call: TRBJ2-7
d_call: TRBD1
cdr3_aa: CASSPRQGLTYEQYF
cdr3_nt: TGTGCCAGCAGCCCCCGACAGGGATTAACCTACGAGCAGTACTTC

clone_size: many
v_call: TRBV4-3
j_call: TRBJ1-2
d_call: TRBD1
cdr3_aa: CASSQDRGLRANYGYTF
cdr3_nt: TGCGCCAGCAGCCAAGACAGGGGGCTCAGAGCTAACTATGGCTACACCTTC

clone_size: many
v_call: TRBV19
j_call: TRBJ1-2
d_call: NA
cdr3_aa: CASSIGGFERRGYTF
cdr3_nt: TGTGCCAGTAGTATAGGGGGCTTTGAACGTCGTGGCTACACCTTC

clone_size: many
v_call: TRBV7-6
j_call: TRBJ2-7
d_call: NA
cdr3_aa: CASSVEGVPSYEQYF
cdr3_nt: TGTGCCAGCAGCGTTGAGGGAGTGCCCTCCTACGAGCAGTACTTC

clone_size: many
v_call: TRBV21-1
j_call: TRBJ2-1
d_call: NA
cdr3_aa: CASTRTSGAPSYNEQFF
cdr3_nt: TGTGCCAGCACCAGGACTAGCGGGGCCCCCTCCTACAATGAGCAGTTCTTC

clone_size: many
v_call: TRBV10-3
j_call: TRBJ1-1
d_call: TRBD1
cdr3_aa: CAISDRDRGESEAFF
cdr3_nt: TGTGCCATCAGTGACCGTGACAGGGGGGAGTCTGAAGCTTTCTTT